These 5 T cell receptor beta chains share one sample of origin, sequenced in a study of T cells after yellow fever vaccination. MiXCR, run by TCRdb on the 5' RACE reads, gives a single entry per CDR3 protein. Of roughly 330,000 distinct CDR3 sequences listed, almost 4% are singletons. This specimen consisted of PBMCs, obtained 5 days after the yellow fever booster vaccination. These receptors were taken from a young man who received the YFV17D yellow fever vaccine.

The V gene is TRBV13, the J gene TRBJ2-7; 7 bases are shared with TRBD2. CDR1 and CDR2 from the germline V gene are PRHDT and FYEKMQ (reference sequence). The CDR3 contains 14 residues. The ends lost 4 bases at V and 6 bases at J; junction bases unmatched: 9. CDR3 nucleotides: TGTGCCAGCAGCTCACCGGGACTAAGCCCCGAGCAGTACTTC. Amino acids: CASSSPGLSPEQYF.

V usage is TRBV20-1 and J usage is TRBJ2-3; possible D gene TRBD1, 6 bases. The germline gives CDR1 DFQATT, CDR2 SNEGSKA (reference sequence). The CDR3 has 16 residues. V dropped 0 bases and J dropped 6 bases, with 19 bases sitting between them. This CDR3 reads CSARDVDKGVSDTQYF. For the CDR3, the DNA is TGCAGTGCTAGAGATGTTGACAAGGGGGTATCGGATACGCAGTATTTT.

CDR3 DNA sequence: TGTGCCACCAGCGACCCGGGACTAGCGGGGGAAGAGACCCAGTACTTC. Protein sequence: CATSDPGLAGEETQYF. This chain joins TRBV15 and TRBJ2-5; TRBD2 matches 14 bases. With V trimmed by 5 bases and J by 3 bases, 5 bases remained unmatched. There are 16 residues in the CDR3. CDR1 is LNHNV, CDR2 YYDKDF, per germline (reference sequence). Full variable domain (missing parts from reference TRBV15 and TRBJ2-5): DAMVIQNPRYQVTQFGKPVTLSCSQTLNHNVMYWYQQKSSQAPKLLFHYYDKDFNNEADTPDNFQSRRPNTSFCFLDIRSPGLGDTAMYLCATSDPGLAGEETQYFGPGTRLLVL.

The gene calls are TRBV2 and TRBJ1-1; 7 bases are a match to TRBD1. This CDR3 has 14 amino acids. The V gene's germline CDR1 is SNHLY and CDR2 FYNNEI. After removal of 4 bases from V and 6 bases from J, the junction contained 8 bases not matched to a gene. The CDR3 loop reads CASSGRQGSAEAFF. CDR3 sequence (DNA): TGTGCCAGCAGTGGAAGACAGGGTAGCGCTGAAGCTTTCTTT.

This clonotype was seen ten or more times. This chain joins TRBV4-1 and TRBJ2-7; 13 positions match TRBD2. The CDR3 contains 20 residues. The germline V gene encodes CDR1 MGHRA and CDR2 YSYEKL. Trimming removed 0 bases from V and 2 bases from J; junction bases left unmatched: 13. The CDR3: CASSQDGDETSGGLPYEQYF. CDR3 in DNA: TGCGCCAGCAGCCAAGATGGGGACGAGACTAGCGGGGGGCTTCCCTACGAGCAGTACTTC.